This T cell receptor beta chain was sequenced for a study of cytomegalovirus exposure and HLA in healthy donors. In the PCR, 60 Vbeta and 13 Jbeta primers were used. The protocol was immunoSEQ multiplex PCR, while the TCRdb copy is restricted to in-frame clones and leaves out a portion. The table has approximately 90,000 clones, 85% seen once; the top ten hold around 7.4%. Turning to this clone: What it recognizes is unknown.

The CDR3 runs to 11 residues. Deletions cut 5 bases from V and 2 bases from J, with 7 bases between. The V gene's germline CDR1 is GTSNPN and CDR2 SVGIG (reference sequence). Findings and limits, study-wide: It was approximately 150 TCR beta chains that were listed as cytomegalovirus-associated.

The sequence was obtained from a man aged 40-55 years in good health and CMV-seropositive. Specimen: PBMCs. The genes are TRBV30 and TRBJ2-7; weak D call: TRBD2 (6 bases). In DNA form, the CDR3 reads TGTGCCTGGGCGGGGCCCTACGAGCAGTACTTC. This sequence encodes CAWAGPYEQYF.